This T cell receptor beta chain is from a study of T cells after yellow fever vaccination. Germline V lookup: CDR1 LGHNA, CDR2 YSLEER. The V gene end was trimmed by 0 bases and the J gene end by 4 bases; junction bases not matched to a gene: 1. The CDR3 is 14 amino acids. TCRdb used MiXCR to reprocess the 5' RACE reads, holding one entry per CDR3 protein. The sample has 130,000 or so distinct CDR3 sequences; nearly 15% are singletons. Sequenced material: CD8+ T cells sorted from PBMCs, taken 5 days after the yellow fever booster vaccination. This TCR was recovered from a man younger than 35 who received the YFV17D yellow fever vaccine. The chain links TRBV4-3 to TRBJ2-3; 7 nucleotides align to TRBD2. In DNA form, the CDR3 reads TGCGCCAGCAGCCAAGATGGGGGGGCAGATACGCAGTATTTT. It translates to CASSQDGGADTQYF.